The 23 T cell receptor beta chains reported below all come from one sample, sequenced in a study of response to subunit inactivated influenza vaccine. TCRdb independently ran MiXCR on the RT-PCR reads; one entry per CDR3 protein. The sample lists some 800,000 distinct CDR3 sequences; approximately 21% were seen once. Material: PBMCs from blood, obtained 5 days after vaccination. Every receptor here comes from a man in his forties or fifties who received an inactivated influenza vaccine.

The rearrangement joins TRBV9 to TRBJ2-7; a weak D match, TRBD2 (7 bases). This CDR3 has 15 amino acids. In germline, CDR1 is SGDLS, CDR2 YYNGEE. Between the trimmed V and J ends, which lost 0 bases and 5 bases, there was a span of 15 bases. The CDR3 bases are TGTGCCAGCAGCGTAGCATCCGGGGGGCAGAACGAGCAGTACTTC. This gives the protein CASSVASGGQNEQYF.

The CDR3 protein is CASSPWTAQETQYF. CDR3 in DNA: TGCGCCAGCAGCCCTTGGACCGCCCAAGAGACCCAGTACTTC. The V call is TRBV5-1, the J call TRBJ2-5; D not resolved. Germline V lookup: CDR1 SGHRS, CDR2 YFSETQ. Trimming removed 4 bases at V and 1 base at J, with 11 bases between. The CDR3 loop spans 14 amino acids.

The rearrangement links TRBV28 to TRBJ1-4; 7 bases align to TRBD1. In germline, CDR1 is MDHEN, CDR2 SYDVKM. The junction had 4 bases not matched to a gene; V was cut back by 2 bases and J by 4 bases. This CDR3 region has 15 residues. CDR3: CASSLAGQLNEKLFF. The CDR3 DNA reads TGTGCCAGCAGTTTAGCGGGACAGCTTAATGAAAAACTGTTTTTT.

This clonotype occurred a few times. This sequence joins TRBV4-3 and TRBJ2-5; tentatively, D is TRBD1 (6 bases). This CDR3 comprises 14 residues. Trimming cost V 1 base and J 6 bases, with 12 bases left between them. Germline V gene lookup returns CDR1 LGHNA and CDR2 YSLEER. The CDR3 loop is CASSQGGPSKTQYF. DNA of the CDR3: TGCGCCAGCAGCCAAGGGGGGCCCAGTAAGACCCAGTACTTC.

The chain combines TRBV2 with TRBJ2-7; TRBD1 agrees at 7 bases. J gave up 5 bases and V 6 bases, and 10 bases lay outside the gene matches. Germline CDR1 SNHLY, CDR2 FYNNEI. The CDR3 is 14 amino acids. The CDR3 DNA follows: TGTGCCAGCAGAACAGACAGGGTAACCCACGAGCAGTACTTC. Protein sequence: CASRTDRVTHEQYF.

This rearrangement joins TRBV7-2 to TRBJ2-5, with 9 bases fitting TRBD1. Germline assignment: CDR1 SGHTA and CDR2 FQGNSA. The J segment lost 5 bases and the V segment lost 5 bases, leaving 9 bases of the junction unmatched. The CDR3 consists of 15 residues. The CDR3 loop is CASSPGTGMRETQYF. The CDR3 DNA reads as TGTGCCAGCAGCCCAGGGACAGGGATGAGGGAGACCCAGTACTTC.

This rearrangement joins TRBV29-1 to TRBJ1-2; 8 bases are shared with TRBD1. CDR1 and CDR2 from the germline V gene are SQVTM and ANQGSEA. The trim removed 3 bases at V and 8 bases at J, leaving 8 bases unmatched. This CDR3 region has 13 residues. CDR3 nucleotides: TGCAGCGTTGACCCGACAGGGGCTGAGGGCTACACCTTC. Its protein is CSVDPTGAEGYTF.

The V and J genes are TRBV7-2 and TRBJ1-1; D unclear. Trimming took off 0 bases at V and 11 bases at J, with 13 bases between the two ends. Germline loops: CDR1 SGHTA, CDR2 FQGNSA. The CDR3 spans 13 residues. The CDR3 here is CASSLARLARAFF. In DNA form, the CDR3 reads TGTGCCAGCAGCTTAGCGAGGTTGGCGAGGGCTTTCTTT. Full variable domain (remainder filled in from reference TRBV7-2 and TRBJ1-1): GAGVSQSPSNKVTEKGKDVELRCDPISGHTALYWYRQSLGQGLEFLIYFQGNSAPDKSGLPSDRFSAERTGGSVSTLTIQRTQQEDSAVYLCASSLARLARAFFGQGTRLTVV.

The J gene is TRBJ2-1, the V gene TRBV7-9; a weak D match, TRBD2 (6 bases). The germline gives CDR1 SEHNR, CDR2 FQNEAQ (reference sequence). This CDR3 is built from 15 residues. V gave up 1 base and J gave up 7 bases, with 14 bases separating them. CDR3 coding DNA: TGTGCCAGCAGCTTAGTATCTAGCGTTGTTAATGAGCAGTTCTTC. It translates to CASSLVSSVVNEQFF.

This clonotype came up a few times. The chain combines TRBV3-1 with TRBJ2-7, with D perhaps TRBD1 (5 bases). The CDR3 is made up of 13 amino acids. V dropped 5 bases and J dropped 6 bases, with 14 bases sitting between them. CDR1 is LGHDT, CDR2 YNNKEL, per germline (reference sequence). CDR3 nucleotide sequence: TGTGCCAGCAGCACCGCCCCAGGGCTCGAGCAGTACTTC. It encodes CASSTAPGLEQYF.

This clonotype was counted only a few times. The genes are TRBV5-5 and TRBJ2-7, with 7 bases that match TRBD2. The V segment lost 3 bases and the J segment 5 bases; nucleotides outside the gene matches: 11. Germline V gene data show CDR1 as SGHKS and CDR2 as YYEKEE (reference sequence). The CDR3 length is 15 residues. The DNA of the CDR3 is TGTGCCAGCAGCTCACTCCCGGGAGGTGCCCACGAGCAGTACTTC. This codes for CASSSLPGGAHEQYF.

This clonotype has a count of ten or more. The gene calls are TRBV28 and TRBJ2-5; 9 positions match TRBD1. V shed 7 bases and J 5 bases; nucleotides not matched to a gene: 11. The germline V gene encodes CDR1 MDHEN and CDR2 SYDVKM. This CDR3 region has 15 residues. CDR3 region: CASTEDRGIFETQYF. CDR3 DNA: TGTGCCAGCACCGAGGACAGGGGTATTTTCGAGACCCAGTACTTC.

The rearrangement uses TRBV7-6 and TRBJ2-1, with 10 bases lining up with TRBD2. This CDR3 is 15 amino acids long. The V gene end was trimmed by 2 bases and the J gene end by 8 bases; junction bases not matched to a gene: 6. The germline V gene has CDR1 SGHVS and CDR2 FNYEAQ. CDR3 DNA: TGTGCCAGCAGCTTAAGTCTAGCGGGGGTCGATGAGCAGTTCTTC. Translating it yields CASSLSLAGVDEQFF.

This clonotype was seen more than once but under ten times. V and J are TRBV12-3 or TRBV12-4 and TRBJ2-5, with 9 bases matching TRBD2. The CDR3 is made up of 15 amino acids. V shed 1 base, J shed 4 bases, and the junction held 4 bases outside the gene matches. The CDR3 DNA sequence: TGTGCCAGCAGTTTAGGCGGGAGGGCCGGAGAGACCCAGTACTTC. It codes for CASSLGGRAGETQYF.

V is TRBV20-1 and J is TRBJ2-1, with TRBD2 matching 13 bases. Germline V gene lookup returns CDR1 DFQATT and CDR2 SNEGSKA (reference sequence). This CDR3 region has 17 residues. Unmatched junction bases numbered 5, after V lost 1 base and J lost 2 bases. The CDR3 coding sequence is TGCAGTGCTAGAGGAGGACTAGCGGGGGCGACCTACAATGAGCAGTTCTTC. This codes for CSARGGLAGATYNEQFF.

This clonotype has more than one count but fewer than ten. The CDR3, as DNA: TGTGCCAGCAGCCTGGCGGAGACAGTAGCGTATTTT. Encoded protein: CASSLAETVAYF. The chain uses TRBV28 and TRBJ2-3; tentatively, D is TRBD1 (5 bases). The CDR3 runs to 12 residues. The V gene lost 6 bases and the J gene lost 14 bases, with 18 bases spanning the gap. The V gene's germline CDR1 is MDHEN and CDR2 SYDVKM.

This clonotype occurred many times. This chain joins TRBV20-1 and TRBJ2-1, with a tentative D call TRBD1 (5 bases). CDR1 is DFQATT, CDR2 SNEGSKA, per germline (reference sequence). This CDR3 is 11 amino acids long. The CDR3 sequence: CRVAQGNEQFF. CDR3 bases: TGCAGGGTTGCCCAGGGCAATGAGCAGTTCTTC.

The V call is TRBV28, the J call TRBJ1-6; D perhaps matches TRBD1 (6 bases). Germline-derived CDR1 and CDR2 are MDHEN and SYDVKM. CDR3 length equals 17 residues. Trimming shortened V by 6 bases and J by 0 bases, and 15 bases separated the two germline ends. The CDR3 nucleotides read TGTGCCAGCAGCAGGACAGCCATCAGCTCCTATAATTCACCCCTCCACTTT. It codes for CASSRTAISSYNSPLHF.

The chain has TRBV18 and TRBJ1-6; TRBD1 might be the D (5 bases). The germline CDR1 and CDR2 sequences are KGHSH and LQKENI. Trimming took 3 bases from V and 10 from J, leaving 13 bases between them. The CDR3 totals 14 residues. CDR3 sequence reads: CASSPRGTESPLHF. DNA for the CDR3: TGTGCCAGCTCACCGCGGGGCACAGAATCACCCCTCCACTTT.

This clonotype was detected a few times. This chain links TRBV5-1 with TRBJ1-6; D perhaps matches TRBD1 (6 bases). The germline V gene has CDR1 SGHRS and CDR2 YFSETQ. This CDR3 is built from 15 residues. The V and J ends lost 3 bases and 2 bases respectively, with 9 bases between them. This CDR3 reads CASSSGQTYNSPLHF. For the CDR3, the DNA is TGCGCCAGCAGCTCTGGACAGACCTATAATTCACCCCTCCACTTT.

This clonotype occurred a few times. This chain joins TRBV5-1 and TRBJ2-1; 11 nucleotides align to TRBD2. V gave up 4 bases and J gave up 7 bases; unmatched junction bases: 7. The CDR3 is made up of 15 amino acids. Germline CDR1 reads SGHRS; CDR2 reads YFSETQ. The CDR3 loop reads CASSITSGSGNEQFF. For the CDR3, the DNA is TGCGCCAGCAGCATTACTAGCGGGAGCGGTAATGAGCAGTTCTTC.

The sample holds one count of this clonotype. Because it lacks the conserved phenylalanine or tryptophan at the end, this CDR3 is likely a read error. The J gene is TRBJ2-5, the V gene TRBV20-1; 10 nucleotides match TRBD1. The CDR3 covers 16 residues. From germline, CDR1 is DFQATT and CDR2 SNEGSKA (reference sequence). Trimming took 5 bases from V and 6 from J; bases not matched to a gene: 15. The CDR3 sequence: CSALPPGQGTGKTQYL. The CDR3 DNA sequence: TGCAGTGCTCTACCCCCGGGACAGGGGACCGGGAAGACCCAGTACCTC.

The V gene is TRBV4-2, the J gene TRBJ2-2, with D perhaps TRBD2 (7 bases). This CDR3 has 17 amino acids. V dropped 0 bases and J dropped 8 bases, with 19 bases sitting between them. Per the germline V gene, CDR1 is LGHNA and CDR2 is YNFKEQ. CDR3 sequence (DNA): TGTGCCAGCAGCCAAGATGGGGGCGGGGGAGCACGAGGGGAGCTGTTTTTT. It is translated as CASSQDGGGGARGELFF.